The 8 T cell receptor beta chains reported below all come from one sample, sequenced in a study of shared clonotypes between healthy human individuals. Some clones are missing from TCRdb's copy, which holds only in-frame ones; the method was immunoSEQ multiplex PCR. Of roughly 890,000 clones detected, 80% to 95% appear once; the ten largest clones hold approximately 25%. CD45RO-negative, CCR7-selected cells formed the naive CD8 fraction, which excluded terminally differentiated effector memory CD45RA+ cells. The specimen sequenced was naive CD8+ T cells sorted from blood. Receptors originate from a man aged 25-45 years in good health.

The chain recombines TRBV7-9 with TRBJ2-1, with D perhaps being TRBD1 or TRBD2 (6 bases each). The germline CDR1 and CDR2 sequences are SEHNR and FQNEAQ (reference sequence). The CDR3 has 14 amino acids. Trimming removed 5 bases from V and 8 bases from J, with 16 bases in between. The CDR3 reads CASSPGGPGDEQFF. The CDR3 DNA follows: TGTGCCAGCAGCCCCGGGGGCCCAGGGGATGAGCAGTTCTTC.

The V and J genes are TRBV7-9 and TRBJ2-1; 7 bases line up with TRBD2. Trimming at V came to 3 bases and at J to 0 bases, leaving 8 bases not matched to a gene. The CDR3 runs to 17 residues. Germline CDR1 and CDR2: SEHNR and FQNEAQ (reference sequence). The CDR3 spells CASSFSNSGYSYNEQFF. As DNA, the CDR3 is TGTGCCAGCAGCTTCTCTAATAGCGGGTACTCCTACAATGAGCAGTTCTTC. Together with reference TRBV7-9 and TRBJ2-1, the CDR3 gives the full variable domain: DTGVSQNPRHKITKRGQNVTFRCDPISEHNRLYWYRQTLGQGPEFLTYFQNEAQLEKSRLLSDRFSAERPKGSFSTLEIQRTEQGDSAMYLCASSFSNSGYSYNEQFFGPGTRLTVL.

The chain combines TRBV7-9 with TRBJ1-1; no reliable D call. CDR1 SEHNR and CDR2 FQNEAQ come from the germline V gene (reference sequence). There are 15 residues in the CDR3. Trimming took off 5 bases at V and 7 bases at J, with 20 bases between the two ends. For the CDR3, the DNA is TGTGCCAGCAGCCCAGTAGGGCACATTGCACATGAAGCTTTCTTT. This gives the protein CASSPVGHIAHEAFF.

The genes are TRBV29-1 and TRBJ2-1; 10 bases align to TRBD2. V lost 5 bases and J lost 9; bases outside the gene matches: 10. The CDR3 runs 14 residues. CDR1 is SQVTM, CDR2 ANQGSEA, per germline. The DNA for the CDR3 is TGCAGCGTTTTCGGGCTAGCGGGAGTTGGTGAGCAGTTCTTC. Translating it yields CSVFGLAGVGEQFF.

V gene TRBV20-1 combines with J gene TRBJ1-2; D might be TRBD1 (5 bases). The CDR3 length is 11 residues. Germline loops: CDR1 DFQATT, CDR2 SNEGSKA (reference sequence). V was clipped by 4 bases and J by 2 bases, with 5 bases between them. CDR3 DNA: TGCAGTGCTAACAGGAACTATGGCTACACCTTC. Encoded protein: CSANRNYGYTF.

Regarding this clone: The sample carries other DNA sequences with the same CDR3. The J gene is TRBJ1-1, the V gene TRBV7-9; D is ambiguous. The V and J ends lost 1 base and 2 bases respectively, with 2 bases between them. This CDR3 region has 12 residues. Germline CDR1 SEHNR, CDR2 FQNEAQ (reference sequence). DNA of the CDR3: TGTGCCAGCAGCTTAGTCAACACTGAAGCTTTCTTT. This encodes CASSLVNTEAFF.

CDR3 sequence reads: CASRAGTELFF. The CDR3 coding sequence is TGTGCCAGCAGGGCCGGGACAGAACTGTTTTTT. The chain recombines TRBV28 with TRBJ1-4; 7 bases are a match to TRBD1. This CDR3 comprises 11 residues. Per the germline V gene, CDR1 is MDHEN and CDR2 is SYDVKM. Losses at the gene ends were 6 bases for V and 12 bases for J; bases not matched to a gene: 4.

Only one count was recorded for this clone. The chain is built from TRBV4-1 and TRBJ2-7; no clear D. Germline V gene data show CDR1 as MGHRA and CDR2 as YSYEKL. The CDR3 is 16 amino acids. Trimming left V 4 bases short and J 4 bases short, with 20 bases between. Here the CDR3 reads CASSLDPTISGYEQYF. The DNA of the CDR3 is TGCGCCAGCAGCCTAGACCCAACCATCAGTGGGTACGAGCAGTACTTC.